These 24 T cell receptor beta chains came from one sample sequenced in a study of regulatory T cells in long-lasting Graves disease. As to time point: newly diagnosed GD, antithyroid drugs for less than 3 months. PBMCs provided the RNA from which the TCR library was made. CDR3-region Arm-PCR and iRepertoire HTBI primers produced the TCR beta libraries. TCRdb reanalysed the multiplex PCR reads using MiXCR and keeps one entry per CDR3 protein. The sample lists about 530,000 distinct CDR3 sequences, about 16% occurring once. A further study also used this sample, focusing on T cells in Graves' hyperthyroidism and ophthalmopathy.

The sample consisted of peripheral blood mononuclear cells (PBMCs), taken at new diagnosis, from a patient treated with antithyroid drugs. Source of these receptors: a woman aged 35-65 years with Graves disease.

This clonotype was seen ten or more times. As DNA, the CDR3 is TGCGCCAGCAGCGCGGGACTAGCGGGGGCAGATACGCAGTATTTT. Translating gives CASSAGLAGADTQYF. This sequence joins TRBV5-1 and TRBJ2-3; 14 bases agree with TRBD2. The CDR3 loop spans 15 amino acids. Looked up from germline, CDR1 is SGHRS and CDR2 is YFSETQ. Unmatched junction bases numbered 2, after V lost 4 bases and J lost 4 bases.

The CDR3 DNA follows: TGTGCCAGCAGCCAAAATTCGGGAGACACCATATATTTT. Translation gives CASSQNSGDTIYF. The chain employs TRBV14 and TRBJ1-3; no clear D. Germline V CDR1 and CDR2: SGHDN, FVKESK. The CDR3 totals 13 residues. V lost 2 bases, J lost 8 bases, and 10 bases lay in between.

This clonotype was recorded at least ten times. The rearrangement links TRBV18 to TRBJ1-5, with D possibly being TRBD1 (5 bases). Germline-derived CDR1 and CDR2 are KGHSH and LQKENI. V lost 3 bases to trimming and J lost 5 bases, with 14 bases between them. The CDR3 totals 15 residues. Here the CDR3 DNA reads TGTGCCAGCTCACCTTTTGAGGGGACTTATCAGCCCCAGCATTTT. It is translated as CASSPFEGTYQPQHF. Filled out from reference TRBV18 and TRBJ1-5, the complete variable domain reads NAGVMQNPRHLVRRRGQEARLRCSPMKGHSHVYWYRQLPEEGLKFMVYLQKENIIDESGMPKERFSAEFPKEGPSILRIQQVVRGDSAAYFCASSPFEGTYQPQHFGDGTRLSIL.

This clonotype was detected many times. The J gene is TRBJ2-5, the V gene TRBV20-1; D is unresolved. Germline V gene data show CDR1 as DFQATT and CDR2 as SNEGSKA (reference sequence). This CDR3 has 13 amino acids. Trimming shortened V by 0 bases and J by 7 bases, and 12 bases separated the two germline ends. The CDR3 is CSARDFRLGTQYF. The CDR3, as DNA: TGCAGTGCTAGAGATTTCCGTCTGGGGACCCAGTACTTC.

As for this clonotype: A far larger clone lies a single base away; this is likely a read error. V usage is TRBV7-2 and J usage is TRBJ2-5, with 9 bases aligning to TRBD2. The junction had 13 bases not matched to a gene; V was cut back by 8 bases and J by 3 bases. Germline V CDR1 and CDR2: SGHTA, FQGNSA. This CDR3 contains 16 residues. The CDR3 spells CASGILGGGAEETQYF. The CDR3 nucleotides are TGTGCCAGCGGTATTTTGGGCGGGGGGGCGGAAGAGACCCAGTACTTC.

The gene calls are TRBV6-2 or TRBV6-3 and TRBJ2-7, with 7 bases fitting TRBD1. The germline V gene encodes CDR1 MNHEY and CDR2 SVGEGT. The CDR3 spans 15 residues. V trimming: 0 bases; J trimming: 0 bases; junction bases outside the gene matches: 2. The CDR3 bases are TGTGCCAGCAGTTACTCGGGACAGTCCTCCTACGAGCAGTACTTC. Translated: CASSYSGQSSYEQYF.

The chain employs TRBV3-1 and TRBJ2-7; a possible D gene is TRBD1 (6 bases). CDR1 LGHDT and CDR2 YNNKEL come from the germline V gene (reference sequence). This CDR3 comprises 13 residues. Between the trimmed V and J ends, which lost 3 bases and 6 bases, there was a span of 12 bases. In DNA, the CDR3 is TGTGCCAGCAGCCACAACGACAGGAGCGAGCAGTACTTC. Translating it yields CASSHNDRSEQYF.

In this sample, this clonotype turned up many times. The V gene is TRBV6-9, the J gene TRBJ2-1, with D tentatively TRBD2 (5 bases). V was clipped by 4 bases and J by 1 base, with 11 bases between them. The CDR3 runs 15 residues. Looked up from germline, CDR1 is MNHGY and CDR2 is SVAAGI. The CDR3 sequence: CASSLAYASYNEQFF. CDR3 nucleotides: TGTGCCAGCAGTTTAGCGTATGCTTCCTACAATGAGCAGTTCTTC.

This clonotype was found many times. The gene calls are TRBV3-1 and TRBJ2-1, with unresolved D. Trimming pared 0 bases from V and 9 bases from J, leaving 9 bases between. The CDR3 runs 13 residues. Germline values: CDR1 LGHDT, CDR2 YNNKEL (reference sequence). CDR3 sequence reads: CASSQEAGREQFF. CDR3 in DNA: TGTGCCAGCAGCCAAGAGGCAGGACGTGAGCAGTTCTTC.

This clonotype was recorded at least ten times. J is TRBJ2-3 and V is TRBV18; the D gene is possibly TRBD1 (7 bases). This CDR3 contains 15 residues. Germline CDR1 is KGHSH and CDR2 is LQKENI. V was trimmed by 0 bases and J by 4 bases, leaving 11 bases between them. CDR3 region: CASSPPRGQPDTQYF. The CDR3 DNA is TGTGCCAGCTCACCACCGCGGGGACAGCCAGATACGCAGTATTTT.

This clonotype was observed many times. The chain uses TRBV6-1 and TRBJ2-1, with TRBD2 matching 12 bases. Germline-derived CDR1 and CDR2 are MNHNS and SASEGT. CDR3 length equals 15 residues. With V trimmed by 3 bases and J by 8 bases, 5 bases remained unmatched. The CDR3 loop reads CASSDLAGGLDEQFF. CDR3 DNA: TGTGCCAGCAGTGATCTAGCGGGGGGGCTCGATGAGCAGTTCTTC.

This rearrangement joins TRBV5-1 to TRBJ1-2; 8 bases match TRBD1. J was trimmed by 10 bases and V by 3 bases; bases with no gene match: 8. Looked up from germline, CDR1 is SGHRS and CDR2 is YFSETQ. This CDR3 region has 13 residues. The CDR3 sequence: CASSYGQGEYYTF. The CDR3 DNA reads as TGCGCCAGCAGCTACGGACAGGGAGAATACTACACCTTC. The variable domain in full, completed from reference TRBV5-1 and TRBJ1-2, reads KAGVTQTPRYLIKTRGQQVTLSCSPISGHRSVSWYQQTPGQGLQFLFEYFSETQRNKGNFPGRFSGRQFSNSRSEMNVSTLELGDSALYLCASSYGQGEYYTFGSGTRLTVV.

At least ten counts were recorded for this clonotype. The chain is built from TRBV28 and TRBJ1-5, with no clear D. The CDR3 contains 14 residues. The V end lost 10 bases, the J end lost 7 bases, and 20 bases lay between the germline ends. The germline V gene has CDR1 MDHEN and CDR2 SYDVKM. In DNA, the CDR3 is TGTGCCACGCTACTGGGCGGGGTGCCCCAGCCCCAGCATTTT. The encoded protein is CATLLGGVPQPQHF.

The chain combines TRBV15 with TRBJ2-1; 7 positions match TRBD2. From germline, CDR1 is LNHNV and CDR2 YYDKDF (reference sequence). The CDR3 totals 15 residues. Trimming at V came to 3 bases and at J to 8 bases, leaving 10 bases not matched to a gene. CDR3 amino acids: CATSRGGGRVDEQFF. The CDR3 nucleotides read TGTGCCACCAGCAGGGGGGGGGGAAGGGTTGATGAGCAGTTCTTC.

This clonotype was picked up a small number of times. A single base separates this from a much larger clone, so it may be a read error. The rearrangement uses TRBV12-3 or TRBV12-4 and TRBJ1-2; 8 bases are shared with TRBD1. Trimming cost V 5 bases and J 7 bases; bases outside gene matches: 15. The CDR3 is 16 residues long. The CDR3 nucleotides read TGTGCCAGCAGTGCGCAGGGGGCGGTTCTCGGCTGTGGCTACACCTTC. It codes for CASSAQGAVLGCGYTF.

A word on this clonotype: Just one base apart from a much larger clone, this may be a read error. The chain uses TRBV6-2 or TRBV6-3 and TRBJ1-2, with TRBD1 matching over 9 bases. The CDR3 loop spans 15 amino acids. Per germline, CDR1 MNHEY and CDR2 SVGEGT. CDR3 residues: CVSSQNRGRLLGYTF. CDR3 nucleotide sequence: TGTGTCAGCAGTCAGAACAGGGGGCGCTTGTTGGGCTACACCTTC.

This clonotype has a count of ten or more. The chain uses TRBV12-3 or TRBV12-4 and TRBJ2-3; possibly TRBD1 or TRBD2 for D (6 bases each). The CDR3 consists of 15 residues. V was shortened by 3 bases and J by 2 bases, with 12 bases between the two germline ends. The CDR3 sequence: CASSFTGAVTDTQYF. CDR3 nucleotide sequence: TGTGCCAGCAGTTTTACGGGGGCGGTCACAGATACGCAGTATTTT.

This clonotype showed up many times. The chain has TRBV28 and TRBJ2-3; the D is unclear. The CDR3 contains 13 residues. The V and J ends lost 10 bases and 1 base respectively, with 12 bases between them. Germline V gene sequence: CDR1 MDHEN, CDR2 SYDVKM. The CDR3 nucleotides are TGTGCCACTCGGAAGCAGGGCACAGATACGCAGTATTTT. Amino acid sequence: CATRKQGTDTQYF.

This clonotype was recorded a few times. The chain is built from TRBV6-2 or TRBV6-3 and TRBJ2-2; D is possibly TRBD1 (6 bases). Germline V CDR1 and CDR2: MNHEY, SVGEGT. The CDR3 has 15 amino acids. V was trimmed by 6 bases and J by 5 bases, leaving 16 bases between them. The CDR3 coding sequence is TGTGCCAGCAGCGACGAACAGGGTGGGACCGGGGAGCTGTTTTTT. Encoded protein: CASSDEQGGTGELFF.

This clonotype was picked up many times. V is TRBV5-1 and J is TRBJ1-2; tentative D call: TRBD1 (6 bases). Deletions cut 5 bases from V and 6 bases from J, with 14 bases between. Germline CDR1 is SGHRS and CDR2 is YFSETQ. CDR3 size: 13 residues. This CDR3 reads CASRREQGNGYTF. For the CDR3, the DNA is TGCGCCAGCAGGAGGGAACAGGGAAATGGCTACACCTTC.

This clonotype has at least ten counts. The chain couples TRBV27 to TRBJ2-1; 7 bases line up with TRBD1. The CDR3 spans 15 residues. The V segment lost 5 bases and the J segment 5 bases; nucleotides outside the gene matches: 9. The germline V gene encodes CDR1 MNHEY and CDR2 SMNVEV (reference sequence). The CDR3 protein is CASSRWGQGDNEQFF. The CDR3, as DNA: TGTGCCAGCAGTCGTTGGGGCCAGGGGGACAATGAGCAGTTCTTC.

In its sample, this clonotype was seen many times. The chain is built from TRBV20-1 and TRBJ2-7; 10 nucleotides agree with TRBD2. Trimming at V came to 4 bases and at J to 2 bases, leaving 5 bases not matched to a gene. CDR3 size: 14 residues. Germline values: CDR1 DFQATT, CDR2 SNEGSKA (reference sequence). In DNA, the CDR3 is TGCAGTGCTATGGTAGCGGGGGGAACCTACGAGCAGTACTTC. Translating it yields CSAMVAGGTYEQYF.

The rearrangement links TRBV24-1 to TRBJ2-2, with D possibly TRBD2 on 6 matching bases. Trimming took 8 bases from V and 2 from J, leaving 11 bases between them. The CDR3 has 14 residues. Germline V lookup: CDR1 KGHDR, CDR2 SFDVKD. DNA of the CDR3: TGTGCCACCACAACGACTAGAAACACCGGGGAGCTGTTTTTT. This encodes CATTTTRNTGELFF.

The chain has TRBV5-1 and TRBJ2-3, with D tentatively TRBD2 (5 bases). Trimming pared 3 bases from V and 8 bases from J, leaving 13 bases between. Germline CDR1 and CDR2: SGHRS and YFSETQ. The CDR3 spans 13 residues. CDR3: CASSSDSGGTQYF. CDR3 sequence (DNA): TGCGCCAGCAGCTCGGACTCTGGCGGTACGCAGTATTTT.